Presented here are 18 T cell receptor beta chains from one specimen sequenced in a study of CD8 T cells in Susac syndrome. With random hexamers, roughly 0.45 to 1 ug RNA was reverse transcribed. TCRdb independently ran MiXCR on the immunoSEQ multiplex PCR reads; one entry per CDR3 protein. Seen here are around 270,000 distinct CDR3 sequences, 89% observed once, and the top ten hold more than 0.15%. The sample consisted of CD8+ T cells from PBMCs. All receptors derive from a human donor with multiple sclerosis.

The chain combines TRBV4-2 with TRBJ1-3; D gene unclear. This CDR3 region has 17 residues. The germline V and J ends were trimmed by 0 bases and 4 bases, with 16 bases remaining between them. From germline, CDR1 is LGHNA and CDR2 YNFKEQ. The DNA for the CDR3 is TGTGCCAGCAGCCAAGATGTCCAATACATGTCAGGAAACACCATATATTTT. Translated: CASSQDVQYMSGNTIYF.

This chain uses TRBV2 with TRBJ2-7; 15 bases line up with TRBD2. This CDR3 spans 14 amino acids. V was pared by 6 bases and J by 9 bases, with 6 bases of the junction left unmatched. Germline assignment: CDR1 SNHLY and CDR2 FYNNEI. CDR3 in amino acids: CASRGTSGRRLQYF. As DNA, the CDR3 is TGTGCCAGCAGAGGGACTAGCGGGAGGAGATTGCAGTACTTC. The complete variable domain, with remaining parts taken from reference TRBV2 and TRBJ2-7, reads EPEVTQTPSHQVTQMGQEVILRCVPISNHLYFYWYRQILGQKVEFLVSFYNNEISEKSEIFDDQFSVERPDGSNFTLKIRSTKLEDSAMYFCASRGTSGRRLQYFGPGTRLTVT.

The rearrangement links TRBV4-2 to TRBJ1-1; D might be TRBD1 (5 bases). The CDR3 length is 13 residues. Germline V lookup: CDR1 LGHNA, CDR2 YNFKEQ. Trimming pared 8 bases from V and 4 bases from J, leaving 14 bases between. CDR3 amino acids: CASLRGPATEAFF. CDR3 DNA sequence: TGTGCCAGCCTTCGGGGACCCGCCACTGAAGCTTTCTTT.

The V and J genes are TRBV19 and TRBJ2-1, with a weak D call TRBD1 (5 bases). Trimming stripped 4 bases from V and 7 bases from J, with 14 bases between. The CDR3 loop spans 14 amino acids. The V gene's germline CDR1 is LNHDA and CDR2 SQIVND (reference sequence). CDR3 residues: CASSNQGSYNEQFF. In DNA form, the CDR3 reads TGTGCCAGTAGTAACCAGGGTTCGTATAATGAGCAGTTCTTC.

This clonotype has a handful of counts. The rearrangement links TRBV7-9 to TRBJ2-3; 8 bases are a match to TRBD1. V dropped 4 bases and J dropped 1; count of bases not matched to a gene: 13. The CDR3 is made up of 18 amino acids. The germline gives CDR1 SEHNR, CDR2 FQNEAQ (reference sequence). The CDR3 loop is CASSWTLATDRGTDTQYF. DNA of the CDR3: TGTGCCAGCAGCTGGACCTTAGCGACGGACAGGGGCACAGATACGCAGTATTTT.

The V gene is TRBV21-1, the J gene TRBJ1-1. TRBV21-1 is shown as a pseudogene. This CDR3 has 14 amino acids. The CDR3 protein is CASSEETMNTEAFF. The CDR3 nucleotides are TGTGCCAGCTCTGAAGAGACCATGAACACTGAAGCTTTCTTT.

The chain joins TRBV28 to TRBJ1-2, with D uncertain. V was cut by 6 bases and J by 3 bases, with 11 bases left in between. Germline CDR1 MDHEN, CDR2 SYDVKM. The CDR3 consists of 13 residues. The CDR3: CASSLEEHYGYTF. CDR3 coding DNA: TGTGCCAGCAGCCTGGAGGAACACTATGGCTACACCTTC.

This sequence joins TRBV4-3 and TRBJ1-2, with 8 bases fitting TRBD1. Germline loops: CDR1 LGHNA, CDR2 YSLEER. This CDR3 region has 17 residues. Germline trimming cut 1 base from V and 4 bases from J; bases unmatched to any gene: 11. CDR3: CASSQGRAGGYGYGYTF. CDR3 DNA sequence: TGCGCCAGCAGCCAAGGCCGCGCAGGGGGCTATGGCTATGGCTACACCTTC.

The chain couples TRBV4-3 to TRBJ2-1; possible D gene TRBD2, 5 bases. CDR3 length: 15 amino acids. Trimming stripped 0 bases from V and 3 bases from J, with 9 bases between. Per the germline V gene, CDR1 is LGHNA and CDR2 is YSLEER. The CDR3 DNA reads TGCGCCAGCAGCCAAGATAACCGGGACTACAATGAGCAGTTCTTC. It yields the protein CASSQDNRDYNEQFF.

The chain carries TRBV12-3 or TRBV12-4 and TRBJ1-5; a possible D gene is TRBD1 (5 bases). This CDR3 has 14 amino acids. V was cut by 5 bases and J by 5 bases, with 13 bases left in between. CDR3 nucleotide sequence: TGTGCCAGCAGTCCCGGGACGCAGGATCAGCCCCAGCATTTT. Translating it yields CASSPGTQDQPQHF.

This clonotype was detected once. This chain joins TRBV11-1 and TRBJ2-1; 10 bases agree with TRBD2. CDR1 SGHAT and CDR2 FQDESV come from the germline V gene (reference sequence). The CDR3 contains 17 residues. V dropped 5 bases and J dropped 3; count of bases not matched to a gene: 10. The CDR3 nucleotides are TGTGCCAGCAGCCTGGGGTCGGGGACTAGCGACTACAATGAGCAGTTCTTC. This sequence encodes CASSLGSGTSDYNEQFF. Looking up the rest from reference TRBV11-1 and TRBJ2-1 gives the full variable domain: EAEVAQSPRYKITEKSQAVAFWCDPISGHATLYWYRQILGQGPELLVQFQDESVVDDSQLPKDRFSAERLKGVDSTLKIQPAELGDSAMYLCASSLGSGTSDYNEQFFGPGTRLTVL.

The V gene is TRBV27, the J gene TRBJ2-5; TRBD2 might be the D (6 bases). Trimming left V 5 bases short and J 3 bases short, with 16 bases between. The CDR3 runs to 15 residues. The germline CDR1 and CDR2 sequences are MNHEY and SMNVEV (reference sequence). The CDR3 DNA follows: TGTGCCAGCAGTCCATTGGGCGGGGAAGAAGAGACCCAGTACTTC. Its translation is CASSPLGGEEETQYF.

The chain carries TRBV20-1 and TRBJ2-2, with D possibly TRBD1 on 6 matching bases. The CDR3 extends over 12 amino acids. V was clipped by 7 bases and J by 3 bases, with 9 bases between them. Germline loops: CDR1 DFQATT, CDR2 SNEGSKA (reference sequence). The CDR3 DNA reads TGCAGTGTAAGGGGGTACACCGGGGAGCTGTTTTTT. It yields the protein CSVRGYTGELFF.

The chain is built from TRBV9 and TRBJ2-1; the D is unclear. Trimming removed 1 base at V and 5 bases at J, with 4 bases between. CDR1 SGDLS and CDR2 YYNGEE come from the germline V gene. There are 12 residues in the CDR3. The CDR3 DNA sequence: TGTGCCAGCAGCGTATGGGACAATGAGCAGTTCTTC. Translated, it gives CASSVWDNEQFF.

The chain combines TRBV30 with TRBJ1-2; tentative D call: TRBD1 (6 bases). The germline V and J ends were trimmed by 1 base and 8 bases, with 17 bases remaining between them. In germline, CDR1 is GTSNPN, CDR2 SVGIG (reference sequence). CDR3 length: 14 residues. CDR3: CAWSADSALPGYTF. The CDR3 DNA is TGTGCCTGGAGTGCGGACAGCGCGTTGCCCGGCTACACCTTC.

CDR3 amino acids: CASSLDSRTSSYEQYF. CDR3 nucleotide sequence: TGTGCCAGCAGCTTAGATAGTCGGACCAGCTCCTACGAGCAGTACTTC. This chain joins TRBV7-9 and TRBJ2-7; D is ambiguous. V dropped 1 base and J dropped 0 bases, with 13 bases sitting between them. This CDR3 region has 16 residues. Looked up from germline, CDR1 is SEHNR and CDR2 is FQNEAQ (reference sequence).

V and J are TRBV7-2 and TRBJ2-5; D gene ambiguous. V lost 5 bases and J lost 10, with 20 bases in between. The CDR3 length is 14 residues. CDR1 and CDR2 from the germline V gene are SGHTA and FQGNSA. The CDR3 reads CASSAWSTTNGQYF. CDR3 in DNA: TGTGCCAGCAGCGCCTGGTCCACGACGAACGGCCAGTACTTC.

This sequence joins TRBV28 and TRBJ2-7, with D possibly TRBD1 on 5 matching bases. This CDR3 is 17 amino acids long. The V gene's germline CDR1 is MDHEN and CDR2 SYDVKM. Trimming stripped 5 bases from V and 3 bases from J, with 23 bases between. DNA of the CDR3: TGTGCCAGCAGTCAGCCCCTCCAGGGTATAGGTGGCTACGAGCAGTACTTC. Its protein product is CASSQPLQGIGGYEQYF.